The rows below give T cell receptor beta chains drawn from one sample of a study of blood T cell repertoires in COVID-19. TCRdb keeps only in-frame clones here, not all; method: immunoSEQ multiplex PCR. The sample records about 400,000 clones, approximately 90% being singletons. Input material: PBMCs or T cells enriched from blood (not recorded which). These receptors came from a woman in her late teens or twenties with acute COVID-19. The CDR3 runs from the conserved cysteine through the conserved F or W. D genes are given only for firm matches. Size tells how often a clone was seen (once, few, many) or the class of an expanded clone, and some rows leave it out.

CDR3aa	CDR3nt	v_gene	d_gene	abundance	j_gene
CASSIGGTTTNEKLFF	TGTGCCAGTAGTATCGGGGGGACTACAACTAATGAAAAACTGTTTTTT	TRBV19	-	-	TRBJ1-4
CASSPTGGNTIYF	TGTGCCAGCAGCCCGACAGGTGGAAACACCATATATTTT	TRBV12-3/TRBV12-4	-	-	TRBJ1-3
CASSQELLGTGAYEQYF	TGCGCCAGCAGCCAAGAGCTTCTCGGGACAGGGGCCTACGAGCAGTACTTC	TRBV4-3	TRBD1	-	TRBJ2-7
CARSLVLEQYF	TGTGCCAGAAGCTTAGTTTTAGAGCAGTACTTC	TRBV7-8	-	-	TRBJ2-7
CASSPAHSYGYTF	TGTGCCAGCAGCCCCGCACACAGCTATGGCTACACCTTC	TRBV21-1	-	-	TRBJ1-2
CASSLSRRPLDEQYF	TGTGCCAGCAGCTTAAGTCGCAGGCCCCTTGACGAGCAGTACTTC	TRBV7-9	-	once	TRBJ2-7
CASSSLPKLLAGDSYNEQFF	TGTGCCAGCAGCTCGCTCCCTAAGCTGCTAGCGGGAGACTCCTACAATGAGCAGTTCTTC	TRBV7-6	TRBD2	once	TRBJ2-1
CASSEAGRVYNEQFF	TGTGCCAGCAGTGAAGCAGGGCGGGTTTACAATGAGCAGTTCTTC	TRBV2	-	-	TRBJ2-1
CAISDLAPHQPQHF	TGTGCCATCAGTGACCTGGCACCCCATCAGCCCCAGCATTTT	TRBV10-3	-	few	TRBJ1-5
CASSFFDEQFF	TGTGCCAGCAGCTTTTTCGATGAGCAGTTCTTC	TRBV7-9	-	once	TRBJ2-1
CASSRADNEQYF	TGTGCCAGCAGCCGCGCTGACAACGAGCAGTACTTC	TRBV5-4	-	-	TRBJ2-7
CASRAGSRTEAFF	TGTGCCAGCAGGGCAGGGTCGAGGACTGAAGCTTTCTTT	TRBV28	-	few	TRBJ1-1
CASSPSGDLLSRANVLTF	TGTGCCAGCAGCCCGTCGGGGGACCTCCTCTCTCGGGCCAACGTCCTGACTTTC	TRBV3-1/TRBV3-2	-	-	TRBJ2-6
CASSLQRESNEQFF	TGTGCCAGCAGCTTACAGCGGGAGTCCAATGAGCAGTTCTTC	TRBV7-9	TRBD2	-	TRBJ2-1
CASSLDIRGKGNTEAFF	TGTGCCAGCAGTTTAGATATCAGGGGCAAGGGGAACACTGAAGCTTTCTTT	TRBV28	-	-	TRBJ1-1
CASSLVYLGQPYGYTF	TGTGCCAGCAGCTTAGTTTATCTCGGACAGCCCTATGGCTACACCTTC	TRBV7-9	-	-	TRBJ1-2
CASSPSGFSYEQYF	TGTGCCAGCAGCCCTAGCGGGTTTTCCTACGAGCAGTACTTC	TRBV5-4	TRBD2	-	TRBJ2-7
CASSLQTGQGEQFF	TGCGCCAGCAGCCTGCAGACGGGACAGGGTGAGCAGTTCTTC	TRBV5-1	TRBD1	-	TRBJ2-1
CASSIIQGEAFF	TGTGCCAGTAGTATCATCCAGGGTGAAGCTTTCTTT	TRBV19	-	-	TRBJ1-1
CSVFKGEKLFF	TGCAGCGTTTTTAAGGGGGAAAAACTGTTTTTT	TRBV29-1	-	-	TRBJ1-4
CASSSQGLVNEKLFF	TGTGCCAGCAGCTCACAGGGGCTTGTTAATGAAAAACTGTTTTTT	TRBV7-2	TRBD1	once	TRBJ1-4
CASSGATGGAYNSPLHF	TGTGCCAGCAGCGGTGCCACAGGGGGCGCCTATAATTCACCCCTCCACTTT	TRBV7-2	TRBD1	-	TRBJ1-6
CASSLSGQGLEGYTF	TGCGCCAGCAGCCTGTCGGGACAGGGGTTAGAAGGCTACACCTTC	TRBV5-1	TRBD1	-	TRBJ1-2
CASSIGTVQPQHF	TGTGCCAGTAGTATCGGGACAGTTCAGCCCCAGCATTTT	TRBV19	TRBD1	-	TRBJ1-5
CATSSNRRPNTEAFF	TGTGCCACCAGCAGCAATCGCAGGCCGAACACTGAAGCTTTCTTT	TRBV15	-	-	TRBJ1-1
CASTTHLEGYTF	TGTGCCAGCACCACTCACCTGGAGGGCTACACCTTC	TRBV11-2	-	-	TRBJ1-2
CASSWDRVETQYF	TGTGCCAGCAGTTGGGACAGGGTAGAGACCCAGTACTTC	TRBV27	TRBD1	once	TRBJ2-5
CASSQERRDRAVNEQFF	TGTGCCAGCAGCCAAGAGCGAAGGGACAGGGCCGTCAATGAGCAGTTCTTC	TRBV3-1/TRBV3-2	TRBD1	-	TRBJ2-1
CASTTDRGQTIQCF	TGTGCCAGCACCACGGACAGGGGGCAGACAATCCAGTGCTTC	TRBV7-8	TRBD1	few	TRBJ2-7
CASSEHAGRTDTQYF	TGTGCCAGCAGTGAACACGCGGGGCGCACAGATACGCAGTATTTT	TRBV6-1	-	once	TRBJ2-3
CASGIGLYGYTF	TGTGCTAGTGGTATCGGTCTTTATGGCTACACCTTC	TRBV12-5	-	-	TRBJ1-2
CASSPQGTDYGYTF	TGTGCCAGCAGCCCACAGGGTACCGACTATGGCTACACCTTC	TRBV7-8	-	-	TRBJ1-2
CAISRGQGQETQYF	TGTGCCATCAGTAGAGGACAGGGTCAAGAGACCCAGTACTTC	TRBV10-3	TRBD1	once	TRBJ2-5
CASSLGTGYEQYF	TGTGCCAGCAGCTTGGGGACAGGGTACGAGCAGTACTTC	TRBV7-9	TRBD1	-	TRBJ2-7
CASSQGTVGLAVHEQYF	TGCGCCAGCAGCCAAGGGACAGTGGGACTAGCGGTCCACGAGCAGTACTTC	TRBV4-1	TRBD2	once	TRBJ2-7
CASGLGLEFEQYF	TGTGCTAGTGGCCTGGGACTAGAGTTCGAGCAGTACTTC	TRBV12-5	TRBD2	-	TRBJ2-7
CATSDLQGSTGTQYF	TGTGCCACCAGTGATTTACAGGGTTCTACAGGTACGCAGTATTTT	TRBV24-1	-	-	TRBJ2-3
CASSREEDYGYTF	TGTGCCAGCAGCAGGGAAGAGGACTATGGCTACACCTTC	TRBV2	-	-	TRBJ1-2
CASSAGQGVVNEQFF	TGCGCCAGCAGCGCGGGACAGGGGGTCGTTAATGAGCAGTTCTTC	TRBV5-1	TRBD1	once	TRBJ2-1
CASSLSTSTDTQYF	TGCGCCAGCAGCTTGTCGACTAGCACAGATACGCAGTATTTT	TRBV5-1	-	-	TRBJ2-3
CASSATSGGKNIQYF	TGTGCCAGCAGCGCAACCAGCGGAGGGAAAAACATTCAGTACTTC	TRBV3-1/TRBV3-2	-	-	TRBJ2-4
CSVIYPGGSYEQYF	TGCAGCGTTATTTACCCGGGAGGCTCCTACGAGCAGTACTTC	TRBV29-1	TRBD2	once	TRBJ2-7
CASSYTGRLYTEAFF	TGTGCCAGCAGTTATACAGGGAGATTGTACACTGAAGCTTTCTTT	TRBV6-6	-	-	TRBJ1-1
CASSPGLAISYEQYF	TGTGCCAGCAGTCCGGGGCTAGCGATATCCTACGAGCAGTACTTC	TRBV11-2	-	-	TRBJ2-7
CASSPERGPSYEQYF	TGTGCCAGCAGCCCCGAGCGGGGGCCCTCCTACGAGCAGTACTTC	TRBV3-1/TRBV3-2	TRBD2	once	TRBJ2-7
CASSLGRDRSNQPQHF	TGTGCCAGCAGCTTGGGACGGGACAGGTCAAATCAGCCCCAGCATTTT	TRBV5-6	TRBD1	few	TRBJ1-5
CAISDHGQVGEDTQYF	TGTGCCATCAGTGACCATGGACAGGTCGGAGAAGATACGCAGTATTTT	TRBV10-3	TRBD1	-	TRBJ2-3
CASSGNQGETQYF	TGTGCCAGCAGTGGGAATCAGGGAGAGACCCAGTACTTC	TRBV2	-	-	TRBJ2-5
CASSPQRKRGGADTQYF	TGTGCCAGCAGCCCCCAGCGAAAGCGGGGGGGAGCAGATACGCAGTATTTT	TRBV7-2	TRBD2	once	TRBJ2-3
CASSISANSYEQYF	TGTGCCAGCAGCATTAGTGCCAACTCCTACGAGCAGTACTTC	TRBV11-3	-	-	TRBJ2-7
CSARPRDTQYF	TGCAGTGCTAGACCACGGGATACGCAGTATTTT	TRBV20-1	-	-	TRBJ2-3
CASSSQGAPNQPQHF	TGTGCCAGCAGCTCCCAGGGGGCCCCCAATCAGCCCCAGCATTTT	TRBV7-9	TRBD1	-	TRBJ1-5
CASSPPGGNEQFF	TGTGCCAGCAGCCCACCAGGGGGGAATGAGCAGTTCTTC	TRBV11-1	-	-	TRBJ2-1
CASSYSGAADGGYTF	TGTGCCAGCAGTTACTCTGGGGCCGCCGACGGAGGCTACACCTTC	TRBV6-5	-	once	TRBJ1-2
CASSTGKATNEKLFF	TGTGCCAGCAGTACAGGAAAAGCAACTAATGAAAAACTGTTTTTT	TRBV7-9	-	-	TRBJ1-4